The following is a T cell receptor beta chain sequence with its context. These data come from a study of technical replicates of blood from a few donors. The assay was immunoSEQ multiplex PCR, and TCRdb's table has in-frame clones only and misses some. The data hold 53,000 or so clones, with roughly 84% observed a single time. Germline values: CDR1 MNHEY, CDR2 SMNVEV (reference sequence). V lost 3 bases, J lost 0 bases, and 12 bases lay in between. The CDR3 totals 16 residues. The chain couples TRBV27 to TRBJ1-5; maybe TRBD1 (5 bases). The material sequenced was PBMCs. The receptor comes from a human donor in good health. Some clones in this sample may be carry-over from other donors' samples. Written as DNA, the CDR3 is TGTGCCAGCAGTTTGGGAGGGGCCTATAGCAATCAGCCCCAGCATTTT. This codes for CASSLGGAYSNQPQHF.